This TCR beta chain was captured by sequencing in a study of blood T cell repertoires in COVID-19 (dated by TCRdb to the early 2020s). Some background on the complete study: The collaborator samples originated in the United States, Italy and Spain and spanned the acute and convalescent phases of COVID-19. A de-identified subject ID, COVID-19 status, age in years and sex were almost always included in the sample metadata. Deeply sampled blood TCRbeta repertoires from subjects exposed to, actively infected with, or recovered from COVID-19 were included in the dataset. Samples came from the ongoing ImmuneRACE study (first 160 participants) plus 1,254 subjects from 6 global collaborators. The repertoires were released in a freely available public database meant as a resource for research on the immune response to SARS-CoV-2. The prospective study material was composed of cDNA or gDNA derived from T cells, B-cell-depleted T cells, or PBMCs. Where available, HLA class I and class II types were obtained from metadata supplied by the sample provider rather than from assay-based typing. Broad study findings and their caveats: The amount of clinical and demographic metadata varied by source and participant and was provided uncurated.

Each collaborating institution followed its own protocols to collect whole blood in K2EDTA tubes. Collaborator samples were shipped for TCRbeta analysis as frozen whole blood, isolated PBMCs, or DNA extracted from either sample type. From the cysteine through the phenylalanine, the CDR3 covers 16 amino acids. Just the 48-base CDR3 DNA is kept, in frame starting at base 1. V drops 0 bases and J drops 2 bases, leaving 14 bases in between. Note on this clone: Its antigen is unknown. No clone much larger than this one lies a single base away; base qualities are absent.

TCRbeta CDR3 regions were amplified from genomic DNA using the immunoSEQ Assay, a bias-controlled multiplex PCR. On the authors' methods: Nucleated cell counts per sample were estimated from amplification of reference gene primers within the assay. To quantify the absolute abundance of each unique TCRbeta CDR3 rearrangement, sequence reads were collapsed and filtered. For each sample, productive Simpson clonality was calculated as the square root of Simpson's diversity index across productive rearrangements. The clones in this table, taken by TCRdb from immuneACCESS, are in-frame only. Not every clone is retained; where verified, under half of the shortfall comes from an unresolved V gene, and the cause of the rest is unknown. V and J calls and clone size follow that table, whereas D and trimming were derived from the DNA. This sample is represented by 200,000 to 300,000 clones; around 88% of them were singletons. The ten largest make up roughly 12% of the sample.

The sequencing sample was made of peripheral blood. The sequence came from a man of 80 years or more with acute or convalescent COVID-19. The sequence links TRBV23-1 to TRBJ2-7; perhaps TRBD1 is the D gene, with 5 bases matching. TRBV23-1 is assigned to the ORF class and has an uncertain function. The base sequence is TGCGCCAGCAGTCAATCGAAGAGAAACAGGACCTACGAGCAGTACTTC. Its amino acids are CASSQSKRNRTYEQYF.